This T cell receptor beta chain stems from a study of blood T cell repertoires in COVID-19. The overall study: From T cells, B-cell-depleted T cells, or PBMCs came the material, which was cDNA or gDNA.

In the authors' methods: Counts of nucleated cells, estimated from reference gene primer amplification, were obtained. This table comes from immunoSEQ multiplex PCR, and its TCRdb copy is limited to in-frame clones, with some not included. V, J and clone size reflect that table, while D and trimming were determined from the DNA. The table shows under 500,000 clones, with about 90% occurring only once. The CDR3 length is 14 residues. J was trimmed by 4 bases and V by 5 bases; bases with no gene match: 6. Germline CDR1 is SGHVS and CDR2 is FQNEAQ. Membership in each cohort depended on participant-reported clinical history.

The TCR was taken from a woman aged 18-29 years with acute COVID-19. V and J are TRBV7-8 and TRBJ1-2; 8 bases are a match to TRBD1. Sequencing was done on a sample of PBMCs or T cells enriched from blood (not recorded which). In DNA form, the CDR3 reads TGTGCCAGCAGCCCCGGGACAGGCCCCTATGGCTACACCTTC. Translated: CASSPGTGPYGYTF.